This entry lists 22 T cell receptor beta chains sequenced from one sample in a study of identifying expanded T cells in peripheral blood. Measured with immunoSEQ multiplex PCR; TCRdb has only the in-frame clones, and not every one. Of around 100,000 clones listed, approximately 89% are singletons. Source material: blood. The receptors were gathered from a person aged 18 to 75 in good health.

The V gene is TRBV7-2, the J gene TRBJ1-3; D ambiguous. The V gene lost 5 bases and the J gene lost 2 bases, with 19 bases spanning the gap. Germline V gives CDR1 SGHTA, CDR2 FQGNSA. The CDR3 length is 17 residues. This CDR3 reads CASSPWTEWVPGNTIYF. The DNA for the CDR3 is TGTGCCAGCAGCCCCTGGACGGAATGGGTTCCTGGAAACACCATATATTTT.

The chain employs TRBV7-7 and TRBJ2-2; possibly TRBD1 or TRBD2 for D (5 bases each). This CDR3 region has 15 residues. In germline, CDR1 is SSHAT, CDR2 FNYEAQ (reference sequence). The germline V and J ends were trimmed by 6 bases and 2 bases, with 13 bases remaining between them. CDR3 protein: CASSPLGTNTGELFF. DNA of the CDR3: TGTGCCAGCAGTCCCCTCGGGACCAACACCGGGGAGCTGTTTTTT.

This chain joins TRBV9 and TRBJ2-3; the D gene is possibly TRBD2 (6 bases). CDR3 size: 13 residues. Germline V CDR1 and CDR2: SGDLS, YYNGEE. Trimming cost V 0 bases and J 8 bases, with 10 bases left between them. The CDR3 is CASSVGRESTQYF. The DNA for the CDR3 is TGTGCCAGCAGCGTAGGTCGGGAGAGTACGCAGTATTTT.

The gene calls are TRBV19 and TRBJ2-1; D is possibly TRBD1 (7 bases). The CDR3 is made up of 14 amino acids. Trimming removed 7 bases from V and 0 bases from J, with 10 bases in between. Germline-derived CDR1 and CDR2 are LNHDA and SQIVND (reference sequence). The CDR3 region is CASTRGASYNEQFF. In DNA form, the CDR3 reads TGTGCCAGTACCAGGGGGGCCTCCTACAATGAGCAGTTCTTC.

The chain carries TRBV5-1 and TRBJ2-1, with D perhaps matching TRBD1 (5 bases). Germline CDR1 and CDR2: SGHRS and YFSETQ. The CDR3 consists of 16 residues. V shed 4 bases and J shed 8 bases, with 22 bases lying between them. DNA of the CDR3: TGCGCCAGCAGCCCCCCTATGGTCCCAACCAGGGATGAGCAGTTCTTC. Its protein is CASSPPMVPTRDEQFF. Looking up the rest from reference TRBV5-1 and TRBJ2-1 gives the full variable domain: KAGVTQTPRYLIKTRGQQVTLSCSPISGHRSVSWYQQTPGQGLQFLFEYFSETQRNKGNFPGRFSGRQFSNSRSEMNVSTLELGDSALYLCASSPPMVPTRDEQFFGPGTRLTVL.

In nucleotides, the CDR3 is TGTGCCAGTAGCCCGGACAACTCCTACGAGCAGTACTTC. This gives the protein CASSPDNSYEQYF. The J gene is TRBJ2-7, the V gene TRBV19; tentatively, D is TRBD1 (5 bases). The CDR3 consists of 13 residues. The V and J ends lost 6 bases and 0 bases respectively, with 9 bases between them. CDR1 is LNHDA, CDR2 SQIVND, per germline (reference sequence).

This chain connects TRBV7-8 to TRBJ2-1; 7 bases map to TRBD2. This CDR3 comprises 16 residues. V trimming: 0 bases; J trimming: 8 bases; junction bases outside the gene matches: 10. The germline CDR1 and CDR2 sequences are SGHVS and FQNEAQ. The chain's CDR3 is CASSLAAGRGYDEQFF. CDR3 sequence (DNA): TGTGCCAGCAGCTTAGCAGCGGGGCGTGGGTACGATGAGCAGTTCTTC.

The chain employs TRBV19 and TRBJ2-5; 8 nucleotides agree with TRBD2. V dropped 7 bases and J dropped 5; count of bases not matched to a gene: 12. There are 15 residues in the CDR3. Germline V gives CDR1 LNHDA, CDR2 SQIVND (reference sequence). The CDR3: CASTIGGRFGETQYF. As DNA, the CDR3 is TGTGCCAGTACAATAGGCGGGAGGTTCGGGGAGACCCAGTACTTC.

CDR3 sequence (DNA): TGTGCCAGTACCATCACCGGGACCGTTCAGCTGCCCCAGCATTTT. Encoded protein: CASTITGTVQLPQHF. V usage is TRBV19 and J usage is TRBJ1-5; a weak D match, TRBD1 (5 bases). Germline assignment: CDR1 LNHDA and CDR2 SQIVND (reference sequence). The V and J ends lost 7 bases and 9 bases respectively, with 22 bases between them. The CDR3 length is 15 residues.

The CDR3: CASSVGGRGLETQYF. Written as DNA, the CDR3 is TGTGCCAGCAGCGTAGGCGGCAGGGGGTTGGAGACCCAGTACTTC. This chain links TRBV9 with TRBJ2-5; 7 positions agree with TRBD1. V dropped 0 bases and J dropped 5; count of bases not matched to a gene: 7. This CDR3 is 15 amino acids long. From germline, CDR1 is SGDLS and CDR2 YYNGEE.

The rearrangement uses TRBV6-6 and TRBJ1-1, with D perhaps TRBD1 (5 bases). From germline, CDR1 is MNHNY and CDR2 SVGAGI (reference sequence). This CDR3 has 13 residues. V was clipped by 2 bases and J by 3 bases, with 7 bases between them. This chain's CDR3 is CASSYRGDTEAFF. CDR3 sequence (DNA): TGTGCCAGCAGTTACAGGGGAGACACTGAAGCTTTCTTT.

As DNA, the CDR3 is TGTGCCAGCAGCTTAGTGGGGGATACCCGCTTCTATGGCTACACCTTC. It encodes CASSLVGDTRFYGYTF. This rearrangement joins TRBV7-9 to TRBJ1-2; TRBD1 might be the D (5 bases). Germline loops: CDR1 SEHNR, CDR2 FQNEAQ (reference sequence). Trimming removed 1 base at V and 4 bases at J, with 16 bases between. The CDR3 spans 16 residues.

The chain recombines TRBV29-1 with TRBJ1-1, with D unresolved. Per germline, CDR1 SQVTM and CDR2 ANQGSEA. The V end lost 4 bases, the J end lost 0 bases, and 9 bases lay between the germline ends. The CDR3 loop spans 13 amino acids. The CDR3, as DNA: TGCAGCGTTGCTGGGTCGCTGAACACTGAAGCTTTCTTT. It is translated as CSVAGSLNTEAFF.

The chain joins TRBV19 to TRBJ2-1, with 9 bases fitting TRBD2. The V gene end was trimmed by 3 bases and the J gene end by 7 bases; junction bases not matched to a gene: 7. In germline, CDR1 is LNHDA, CDR2 SQIVND (reference sequence). The CDR3 is made up of 15 amino acids. CDR3 nucleotides: TGTGCCAGTAGTATTGGCGGGAGGGCCTGGAATGAGCAGTTCTTC. This sequence encodes CASSIGGRAWNEQFF.

This clone is a singleton in its sample. The rearrangement uses TRBV6-1 and TRBJ1-2; 8 nucleotides match TRBD1. The trim removed 8 bases at V and 4 bases at J, leaving 6 bases unmatched. The CDR3 runs 13 residues. CDR1 is MNHNS and CDR2 is SASEGT in the germline V gene. The chain's CDR3 is CASLTGASYGYTF. The CDR3 region has the DNA TGTGCCAGCCTGACAGGGGCCAGCTATGGCTACACCTTC.

The CDR3 spells CASSPWRTSYEQYF. The CDR3 DNA reads as TGCGCCAGCAGCCCGTGGCGCACTTCCTACGAGCAGTACTTC. The genes are TRBV4-3 and TRBJ2-7; D gene uncertain. The CDR3 runs to 14 residues. V dropped 4 bases and J dropped 1 base, with 11 bases sitting between them. In germline, CDR1 is LGHNA, CDR2 YSLEER.

This clone was seen once. The chain links TRBV10-3 to TRBJ2-7, with D possibly being TRBD2 (5 bases). Trimming stripped 8 bases from V and 3 bases from J, with 17 bases between. Germline values: CDR1 ENHRY, CDR2 SYGVKD. The CDR3 consists of 14 residues. CDR3 protein: CAISEKASSYEQYF. In DNA form, the CDR3 reads TGTGCCATCTCCGAAAAGGCTAGCAGCTACGAGCAGTACTTC.

This clone was seen a few times. The chain uses TRBV18 and TRBJ1-2, with D perhaps matching TRBD1 (5 bases). V was trimmed by 3 bases and J by 13 bases, leaving 12 bases between them. The germline V gene encodes CDR1 KGHSH and CDR2 LQKENI. This CDR3 has 11 amino acids. CDR3 loop: CASSPTLQVTF. CDR3 DNA: TGTGCCAGCTCACCGACCTTACAGGTCACCTTC.

V gene TRBV7-3 combines with J gene TRBJ2-1; either TRBD1 or TRBD2 may supply D (5 bases each). V lost 4 bases and J lost 3, with 16 bases in between. This CDR3 spans 16 amino acids. In germline, CDR1 is SGHTA, CDR2 FQGTGA. CDR3 bases: TGTGCCAGCAGCTCGTCCGGGACGGGGCACTACAATGAGCAGTTCTTC. This encodes CASSSSGTGHYNEQFF. The whole variable domain, filled in from reference TRBV7-3 and TRBJ2-1, reads GAGVSQTPSNKVTEKGKYVELRCDPISGHTALYWYRQSLGQGPEFLIYFQGTGAADDSGLPNDRFFAVRPEGSVSTLKIQRTERGDSAVYLCASSSSGTGHYNEQFFGPGTRLTVL.

V and J are TRBV7-9 and TRBJ1-4, with TRBD1 matching over 10 bases. This CDR3 is built from 19 residues. J was trimmed by 3 bases and V by 5 bases; bases with no gene match: 15. CDR1 and CDR2 (germline): SEHNR, FQNEAQ (reference sequence). CDR3 DNA: TGTGCCAGCAGCCTTCTCATAGGGACAGGGGTTATGGCTAATGAAAAACTGTTTTTT. Translation: CASSLLIGTGVMANEKLFF. The full variable domain, completed using reference TRBV7-9 and TRBJ1-4, is DTGVSQNPRHKITKRGQNVTFRCDPISEHNRLYWYRQTLGQGPEFLTYFQNEAQLEKSRLLSDRFSAERPKGSFSTLEIQRTEQGDSAMYLCASSLLIGTGVMANEKLFFGSGTQLSVL.

The chain joins TRBV6-5 to TRBJ2-1; the D is unclear. V was clipped by 0 bases and J by 3 bases, with 9 bases between them. Looked up from germline, CDR1 is MNHEY and CDR2 is SVGAGI. The CDR3 extends over 15 amino acids. CDR3 in amino acids: CASSYSFQDYNEQFF. The CDR3 nucleotides read TGTGCCAGCAGTTACTCGTTTCAGGACTACAATGAGCAGTTCTTC.

V usage is TRBV19 and J usage is TRBJ1-1, with no clear D. This CDR3 has 14 amino acids. The V gene's germline CDR1 is LNHDA and CDR2 SQIVND (reference sequence). V was pared by 5 bases and J by 3 bases, with 13 bases between. Written as DNA, the CDR3 is TGTGCCAGTAGTTTTACGTGGCCGGACACTGAAGCTTTCTTT. Its protein is CASSFTWPDTEAFF.